This T cell receptor (beta chain) emerged from a study of blood T cell repertoires in COVID-19. Study-level information: From T cells, B-cell-depleted T cells, or PBMCs came the material, which was cDNA or gDNA.

Original processing notes: Amplification of reference gene primers provided the estimated nucleated cell counts. Profiling relied on immunoSEQ multiplex PCR, and the TCRdb table lists in-frame clones only, not all of them. D and trimming come from the DNA, and the V and J calls and clone size come from that table. The profile covers under 100,000 clones, with about 80% appearing a single time and approximately 12% taken by the ten largest. With V trimmed by 5 bases and J by 8 bases, 11 bases remained unmatched. The CDR3 contains 15 residues. CDR1 and CDR2 (germline): LNHDA, SQIVND (reference sequence).

The V call is TRBV19, the J call TRBJ2-1, with 8 nucleotides matching TRBD2. Sequencing was carried out using peripheral blood. This sequence was found in a woman aged 35 to 49 with active or convalescent COVID-19. CDR3 sequence reads: CASSPRGSGTYEQFF. CDR3 in DNA: TGTGCCAGTAGTCCTCGAGGTAGCGGGACATATGAGCAGTTCTTC.